Following are 16 T cell receptor beta chains from one sample sequenced in a study of T cell responses to AZD1222 COVID-19 vaccine. This table comes from immunoSEQ multiplex PCR, and its TCRdb copy is limited to in-frame clones, with some not included. The profile shows 120,000 or so clones, 93% of them singletons. This specimen consisted of peripheral blood, obtained 28 days after the second AZD1222 dose. All receptors derive from an adult who received the AZD1222 COVID-19 vaccine.

The gene calls are TRBV19 and TRBJ1-5; the match to TRBD1 covers 7 bases. V dropped 7 bases and J dropped 6; count of bases not matched to a gene: 6. The CDR3 runs 13 residues. Germline V gene lookup returns CDR1 LNHDA and CDR2 SQIVND (reference sequence). For the CDR3, the DNA is TGTGCCAGTAACCAGGGGGGAGGTCAGCCCCAGCATTTT. It specifies CASNQGGGQPQHF. Drawing the rest from reference TRBV19 and TRBJ1-5, the complete variable domain is DGGITQSPKYLFRKEGQNVTLSCEQNLNHDAMYWYRQDPGQGLRLIYYSQIVNDFQKGDIAEGYSVSREKKESFPLTVTSAQKNPTAFYLCASNQGGGQPQHFGDGTRLSIL.

CDR3 protein: CAISGSQAEQYF. The CDR3 coding sequence is TGTGCCATCAGTGGGTCCCAAGCCGAGCAGTACTTC. This sequence joins TRBV10-3 and TRBJ2-7; D not resolved. V lost 4 bases and J lost 6, with 10 bases in between. Per the germline V gene, CDR1 is ENHRY and CDR2 is SYGVKD. The CDR3 sequence is 12 residues long.

The rearrangement joins TRBV10-3 to TRBJ2-7; TRBD2 is a possible D gene (6 bases). The CDR3 loop spans 14 amino acids. Germline lookup yields CDR1 ENHRY and CDR2 SYGVKD. Trimming took off 6 bases at V and 0 bases at J, with 12 bases between the two ends. This CDR3 is CAISQAGLSYEQYF. The CDR3 DNA is TGTGCCATCAGCCAAGCGGGCCTCTCCTACGAGCAGTACTTC.

V and J are TRBV15 and TRBJ1-1; 7 nucleotides align to TRBD1. Germline CDR1 LNHNV, CDR2 YYDKDF (reference sequence). Losses at the gene ends were 3 bases for V and 2 bases for J; bases not matched to a gene: 6. This CDR3 comprises 15 residues. The CDR3 here is CATSSFQGGNTEAFF. The CDR3 nucleotides read TGTGCCACCAGCAGCTTCCAGGGGGGAAACACTGAAGCTTTCTTT.

The chain recombines TRBV2 with TRBJ1-2, with 7 positions matching TRBD1. Germline V gene lookup returns CDR1 SNHLY and CDR2 FYNNEI. Losses at the gene ends were 2 bases for V and 7 bases for J; bases not matched to a gene: 4. CDR3 length: 13 residues. CDR3 in DNA: TGTGCCAGCAGTGAACAGGGGGGAGGTGGCTACACCTTC. Translated: CASSEQGGGGYTF.

In this sample, this clone turned up once. The V and J genes are TRBV6-5 and TRBJ1-1; tentatively, D is TRBD1 (5 bases). The V end lost 7 bases, the J end lost 0 bases, and 15 bases lay between the germline ends. Germline V gene data show CDR1 as MNHEY and CDR2 as SVGAGI. This CDR3 spans 15 amino acids. DNA for the CDR3: TGTGCCAGCAACCTAGGGGAGACCCTGAACACTGAAGCTTTCTTT. This translates into CASNLGETLNTEAFF.

V gene TRBV6-1 combines with J gene TRBJ1-1, with D uncertain. The germline V gene has CDR1 MNHNS and CDR2 SASEGT. The V gene lost 1 base and the J gene lost 8 bases, with 11 bases spanning the gap. The CDR3 length is 13 residues. DNA of the CDR3: TGTGCCAGCAGTGAAGAAGAGGGTGAAGAAGCTTTCTTT. As protein: CASSEEEGEEAFF.

This sequence joins TRBV7-9 and TRBJ2-1; D not certain. V was pared by 1 base and J by 7 bases, with 11 bases between. Germline CDR1 is SEHNR and CDR2 is FQNEAQ (reference sequence). The CDR3 consists of 14 residues. The CDR3 is CASSLEIRDNEQFF. CDR3 DNA sequence: TGTGCCAGCAGCTTAGAAATTAGAGATAATGAGCAGTTCTTC. Looking up the rest from reference TRBV7-9 and TRBJ2-1 gives the full variable domain: DTGVSQNPRHKITKRGQNVTFRCDPISEHNRLYWYRQTLGQGPEFLTYFQNEAQLEKSRLLSDRFSAERPKGSFSTLEIQRTEQGDSAMYLCASSLEIRDNEQFFGPGTRLTVL.

The rearrangement links TRBV19 to TRBJ2-5; TRBD1 matches 9 bases. CDR1 and CDR2 (germline): LNHDA, SQIVND (reference sequence). The CDR3 is 12 amino acids. Unmatched junction bases numbered 0, after V lost 6 bases and J lost 4 bases. As DNA, the CDR3 is TGTGCCAGTAGGGACAGGGGAGAGACCCAGTACTTC. Its translation: CASRDRGETQYF.

CDR3 DNA: TGTGCCATCAGTGTAGACAGGGGGCAGGGTCCGGGCACTGAAGCTTTCTTT. The encoded protein is CAISVDRGQGPGTEAFF. The rearrangement joins TRBV10-3 to TRBJ1-1, with TRBD1 matching 10 bases. The CDR3 totals 17 residues. The ends lost 4 bases at V and 4 bases at J; junction bases unmatched: 12. CDR1 and CDR2 from the germline V gene are ENHRY and SYGVKD.

The chain employs TRBV9 and TRBJ2-3; D is perhaps TRBD2 (5 bases). The V and J ends lost 4 bases and 4 bases respectively, with 13 bases between them. Germline-derived CDR1 and CDR2 are SGDLS and YYNGEE. The CDR3 is made up of 14 amino acids. Written as DNA, the CDR3 is TGTGCCAGCAGCTCTAGCTCTGGGGCAGATACGCAGTATTTT. The encoded protein is CASSSSSGADTQYF.

The chain employs TRBV12-3 or TRBV12-4 and TRBJ2-5; tentative D call: TRBD2 (5 bases). The CDR3 covers 12 residues. The V end was cut by 6 bases, the J end by 7 bases, with 12 bases between. The chain's CDR3 is CASRRAGGTQYF. CDR3 nucleotides: TGTGCCAGCAGGCGGGCAGGCGGGACCCAGTACTTC.

This clone was seen just once. CDR3 sequence: CASSPRHSADTQYF. The CDR3 coding sequence is TGTGCCAGCAGCCCCCGCCATAGCGCCGATACGCAGTATTTT. The chain combines TRBV9 with TRBJ2-3; D perhaps matches TRBD2 (5 bases). This CDR3 is 14 amino acids long. V gave up 4 bases and J gave up 6 bases, with 15 bases separating them. Germline-derived CDR1 and CDR2 are SGDLS and YYNGEE.

V gene TRBV7-8 combines with J gene TRBJ1-6, with D hard to call. The V gene lost 3 bases and the J gene lost 5 bases, with 11 bases spanning the gap. The CDR3 sequence is 15 residues long. Germline V gives CDR1 SGHVS, CDR2 FQNEAQ. As DNA, the CDR3 is TGTGCCAGCAGCTTTACGATGCAGAATAATTCACCCCTCCACTTT. Its protein product is CASSFTMQNNSPLHF.

This chain connects TRBV5-1 to TRBJ2-7; D may be TRBD1 (6 bases). The CDR3 spans 15 residues. With 6 bases removed from V and 2 bases from J, the gap between germline ends came to 18 bases. The germline gives CDR1 SGHRS, CDR2 YFSETQ. The CDR3 DNA reads TGCGCCAGCAAGCCGGGACACGACTCGACCTACGAGCAGTACTTC. Translating it yields CASKPGHDSTYEQYF.

The chain is built from TRBV14 and TRBJ1-1; possible D gene TRBD1, 5 bases. CDR3 length: 13 residues. V lost 0 bases to trimming and J lost 10 bases, with 12 bases between them. The germline gives CDR1 SGHDN, CDR2 FVKESK. CDR3 coding DNA: TGTGCCAGCAGCCAAGAGGGGGGAGGGAGAGCTTTCTTT. It specifies CASSQEGGGRAFF.